This T cell receptor beta chain was identified during a study of blood T cell repertoires in COVID-19. Across the study: Samples representing acute and convalescent COVID-19 were sourced from the United States, Italy and Spain.

Data came from immunoSEQ multiplex PCR; TCRdb stores just in-frame clones and leaves some out. The sample yields fewer than 90,000 clones, about 86% seen once. This CDR3 is 16 amino acids long. Germline V lookup: CDR1 SGHAT, CDR2 FQNNGV. Trimming removed 0 bases at V and 4 bases at J, with 15 bases between. The sample taken for sequencing was peripheral blood. The chain couples TRBV11-2 to TRBJ1-2; D unresolved. This clonotype was obtained from a man of 80 years or more in a cohort sampled during active COVID-19. The CDR3 protein is CASSLEDWAASYGYTF. The CDR3 nucleotides read TGTGCCAGCAGCTTAGAAGATTGGGCAGCAAGCTATGGCTACACCTTC.